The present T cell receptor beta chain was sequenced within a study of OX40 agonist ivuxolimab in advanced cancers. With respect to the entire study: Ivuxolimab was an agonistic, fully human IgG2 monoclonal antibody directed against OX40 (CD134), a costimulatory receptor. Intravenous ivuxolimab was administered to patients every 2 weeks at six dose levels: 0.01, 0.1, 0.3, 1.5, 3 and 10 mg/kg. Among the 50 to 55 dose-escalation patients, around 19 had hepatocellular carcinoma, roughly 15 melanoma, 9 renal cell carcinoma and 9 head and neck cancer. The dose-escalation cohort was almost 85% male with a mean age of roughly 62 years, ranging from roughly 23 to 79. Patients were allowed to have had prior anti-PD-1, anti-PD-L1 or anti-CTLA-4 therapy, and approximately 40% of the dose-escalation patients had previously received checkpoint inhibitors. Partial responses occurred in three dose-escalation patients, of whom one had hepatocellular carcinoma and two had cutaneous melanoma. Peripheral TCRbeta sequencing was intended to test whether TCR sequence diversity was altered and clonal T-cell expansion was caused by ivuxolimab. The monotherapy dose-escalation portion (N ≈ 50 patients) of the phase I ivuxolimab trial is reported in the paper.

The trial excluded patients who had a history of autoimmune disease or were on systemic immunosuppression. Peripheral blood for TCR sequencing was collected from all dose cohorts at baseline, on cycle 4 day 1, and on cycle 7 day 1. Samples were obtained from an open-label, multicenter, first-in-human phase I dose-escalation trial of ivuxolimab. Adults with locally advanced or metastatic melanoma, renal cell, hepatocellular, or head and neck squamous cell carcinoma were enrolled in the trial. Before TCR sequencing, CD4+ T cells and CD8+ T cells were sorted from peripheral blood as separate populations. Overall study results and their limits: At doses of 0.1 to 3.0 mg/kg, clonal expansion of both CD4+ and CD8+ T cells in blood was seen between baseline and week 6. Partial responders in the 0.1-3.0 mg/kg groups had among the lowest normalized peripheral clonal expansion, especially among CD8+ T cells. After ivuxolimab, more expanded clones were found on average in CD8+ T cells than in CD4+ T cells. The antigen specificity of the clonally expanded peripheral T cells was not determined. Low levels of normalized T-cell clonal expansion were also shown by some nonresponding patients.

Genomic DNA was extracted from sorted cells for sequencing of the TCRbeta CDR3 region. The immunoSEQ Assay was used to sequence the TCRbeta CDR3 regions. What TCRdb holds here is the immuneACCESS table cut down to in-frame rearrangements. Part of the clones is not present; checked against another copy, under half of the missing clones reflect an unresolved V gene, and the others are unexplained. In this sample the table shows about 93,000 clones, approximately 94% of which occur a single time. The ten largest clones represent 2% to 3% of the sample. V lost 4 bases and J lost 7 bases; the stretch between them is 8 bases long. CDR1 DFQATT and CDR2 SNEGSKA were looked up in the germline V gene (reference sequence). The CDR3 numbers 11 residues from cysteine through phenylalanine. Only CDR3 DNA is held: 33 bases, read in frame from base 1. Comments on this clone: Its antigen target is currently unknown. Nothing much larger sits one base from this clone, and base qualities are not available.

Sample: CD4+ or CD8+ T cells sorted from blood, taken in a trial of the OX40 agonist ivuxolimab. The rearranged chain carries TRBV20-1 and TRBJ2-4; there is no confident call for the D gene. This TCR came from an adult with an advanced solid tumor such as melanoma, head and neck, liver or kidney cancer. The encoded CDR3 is CSANDGNIQYF. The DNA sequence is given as TGCAGTGCTAATGACGGGAACATTCAGTACTTC.